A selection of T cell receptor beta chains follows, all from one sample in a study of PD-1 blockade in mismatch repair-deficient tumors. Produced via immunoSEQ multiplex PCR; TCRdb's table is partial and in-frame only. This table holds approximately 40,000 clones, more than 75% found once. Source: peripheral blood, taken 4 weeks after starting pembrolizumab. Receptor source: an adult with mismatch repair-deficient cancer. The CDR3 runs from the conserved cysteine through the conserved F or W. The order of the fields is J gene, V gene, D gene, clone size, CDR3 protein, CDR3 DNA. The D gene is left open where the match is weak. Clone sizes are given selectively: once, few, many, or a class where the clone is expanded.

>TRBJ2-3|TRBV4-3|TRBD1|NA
CASSPRTGTDTQYF
TGCGCCAGCAGCCCCCGGACAGGGACAGATACGCAGTATTTT
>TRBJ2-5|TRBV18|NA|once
CASSPFERSPETQYF
TGTGCCAGCTCACCTTTTGAGAGGTCCCCAGAGACCCAGTACTTC
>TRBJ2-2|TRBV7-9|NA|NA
CASSYHRVPGELFF
TGTGCCAGCAGCTACCACAGGGTACCCGGGGAGCTGTTTTTT
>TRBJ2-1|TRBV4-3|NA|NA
CASSQDIGGGGYNEQFF
TGCGCCAGCAGCCAAGATATTGGGGGGGGCGGCTACAATGAGCAGTTCTTC
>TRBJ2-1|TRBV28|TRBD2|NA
CASKLAGNYNEQFF
TGTGCCAGCAAACTAGCGGGGAATTACAATGAGCAGTTCTTC
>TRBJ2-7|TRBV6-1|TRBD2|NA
CATGVSGRLTYEQYF
TGTGCCACCGGGGTTAGCGGGAGGCTTACCTACGAGCAGTACTTC
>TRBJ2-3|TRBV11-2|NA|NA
CASSLDLSADTQYF
TGTGCCAGCAGCTTGGACCTAAGTGCCGATACGCAGTATTTT
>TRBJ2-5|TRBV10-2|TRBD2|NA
CASSEGLAGAVQETQYF
TGCGCCAGCAGTGAAGGACTAGCGGGAGCGGTCCAAGAGACCCAGTACTTC
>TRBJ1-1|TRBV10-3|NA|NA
CAIRQGIDTEAFF
TGTGCCATCAGACAGGGTATTGACACTGAAGCTTTCTTT
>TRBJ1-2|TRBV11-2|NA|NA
CASSPTQGNYGYTF
TGTGCCAGCAGCCCAACCCAAGGGAACTATGGCTACACCTTC
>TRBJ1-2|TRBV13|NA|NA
CASSLSTAPPDSGYGYTF
TGTGCCAGCAGCTTATCGACCGCCCCCCCAGATTCTGGTTATGGCTACACCTTC
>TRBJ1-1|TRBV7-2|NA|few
CASSLITGLITEAFF
TGTGCCAGCAGCTTAATTACAGGCCTGATCACTGAAGCTTTCTTT
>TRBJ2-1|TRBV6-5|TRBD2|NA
CASSYGTSGRANEQFF
TGTGCCAGCAGTTACGGGACTAGCGGGAGGGCGAATGAGCAGTTCTTC
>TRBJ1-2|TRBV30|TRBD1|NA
CAIDPGTGLVYGYTF
TGTGCCATCGACCCCGGGACAGGGTTGGTCTATGGCTACACCTTC
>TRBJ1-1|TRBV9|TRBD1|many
CASSPPRTGDTEAFF
TGTGCCAGCAGCCCCCCAAGGACAGGGGACACTGAAGCTTTCTTT
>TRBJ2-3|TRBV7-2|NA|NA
CASSSGATGAKTDTQYF
TGTGCCAGCAGCTCAGGGGCTACGGGAGCGAAGACAGATACGCAGTATTTT
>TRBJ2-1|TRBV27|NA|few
CASSPTLWGEQFF
TGTGCCAGCAGTCCGACCCTTTGGGGGGAGCAGTTCTTC
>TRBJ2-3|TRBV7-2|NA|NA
CASSLVGGDTQYF
TGTGCCAGCAGCTTAGTCGGGGGAGATACGCAGTATTTT
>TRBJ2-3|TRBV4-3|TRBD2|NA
CASSQGVGTSVGTDTQYF
TGCGCCAGCAGCCAAGGAGTGGGGACTAGCGTTGGCACAGATACGCAGTATTTT
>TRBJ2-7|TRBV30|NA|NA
CAWSAVWGAESYEQYF
TGTGCCTGGAGCGCTGTTTGGGGTGCGGAGTCCTACGAGCAGTACTTC
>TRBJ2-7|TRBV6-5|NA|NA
CASGRRTAPLYEQYF
TGTGCCAGCGGCAGAAGGACAGCCCCTTTGTACGAGCAGTACTTC
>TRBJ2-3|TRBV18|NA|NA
CASSPGSVDTQYF
TGTGCCAGCTCACCAGGGAGCGTCGATACGCAGTATTTT
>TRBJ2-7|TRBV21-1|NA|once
CASSKSRVAGGPPEQYF
TGTGCCAGCAGCAAAAGTAGGGTAGCGGGAGGCCCCCCCGAGCAGTACTTC
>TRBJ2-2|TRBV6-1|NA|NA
CASSGKEGMSTGELFF
TGTGCCAGCAGTGGAAAGGAGGGAATGAGCACCGGGGAGCTGTTTTTT
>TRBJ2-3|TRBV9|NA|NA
CASSYQGSDTQYF
TGTGCCAGCAGCTATCAGGGGTCCGATACGCAGTATTTT
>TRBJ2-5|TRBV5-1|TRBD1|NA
CASSWDRVAQETQYF
TGCGCCAGCAGCTGGGACAGGGTGGCCCAAGAGACCCAGTACTTC
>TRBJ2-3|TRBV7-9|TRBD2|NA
CASSYPSGEGKEGTDTQYF
TGTGCCAGCAGCTATCCTAGCGGAGAGGGAAAAGAGGGCACAGATACGCAGTATTTT
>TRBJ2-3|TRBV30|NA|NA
CAWSRSGRTDTQYF
TGTGCCTGGAGTCGATCAGGGAGGACAGATACGCAGTATTTT